These T cell receptor beta chains were read from a single sample in a study of blood T cell repertoires in COVID-19. The assay was immunoSEQ multiplex PCR, and TCRdb's table has in-frame clones only and misses some. The repertoire holds about 210,000 clones, with approximately 91% as singletons. Source material: peripheral blood. Receptor source: a middle-aged man with acute or convalescent COVID-19. CDR3s include the opening cysteine and the closing phenylalanine or tryptophan. Fields, in order: V gene, clone size, D gene, J gene, CDR3 DNA, CDR3 protein. A D gene is named only where the DNA matches it firmly. Expanded clones get a size class; other rows say once, few or many, or leave the size out.

v_call: TRBV29-1
clone_size: NA
d_call: NA
j_call: TRBJ1-1
cdr3_nt: TGCAGCGTTGGATTGACAGGAACGAACACTGAAGCTTTCTTT
cdr3_aa: CSVGLTGTNTEAFF

v_call: TRBV15
clone_size: NA
d_call: NA
j_call: TRBJ2-3
cdr3_nt: TGTGCCACCAGCAACGACAGGAATACGCAGTATTTT
cdr3_aa: CATSNDRNTQYF

v_call: TRBV5-5
clone_size: NA
d_call: NA
j_call: TRBJ2-5
cdr3_nt: TGTGCCAGCAGCTTTCCGGGACTTGATACAGAGACCCAGTACTTC
cdr3_aa: CASSFPGLDTETQYF

v_call: TRBV4-1
clone_size: NA
d_call: TRBD1
j_call: TRBJ2-3
cdr3_nt: TGCGCCAGCAGCCCCCGTGGGGGACAGGGGAGCACAGATACGCAGTATTTT
cdr3_aa: CASSPRGGQGSTDTQYF

v_call: TRBV4-1
clone_size: few
d_call: NA
j_call: TRBJ1-6
cdr3_nt: TGCGCCAGCAGCCCGTCTAGGAATTCACCCCTCCACTTT
cdr3_aa: CASSPSRNSPLHF

v_call: TRBV5-4
clone_size: NA
d_call: TRBD1
j_call: TRBJ1-1
cdr3_nt: TGTGCCAGCAGCGCCTGGACAGGGAACACTGAAGCTTTCTTT
cdr3_aa: CASSAWTGNTEAFF

v_call: TRBV6-6
clone_size: NA
d_call: TRBD1
j_call: TRBJ1-1
cdr3_nt: TGTGCCAGCAGTTACGAACAGGGGGCGCCCACTGAAGCTTTCTTT
cdr3_aa: CASSYEQGAPTEAFF

v_call: TRBV28
clone_size: NA
d_call: NA
j_call: TRBJ2-5
cdr3_nt: TGTGCCAGCAGTTTAGGGTCGCAGACTCCCCAAGAGACCCAGTACTTC
cdr3_aa: CASSLGSQTPQETQYF

v_call: TRBV5-1
clone_size: NA
d_call: NA
j_call: TRBJ2-5
cdr3_nt: TGCGCCAGCAGCACAGGGATGGGGCAAGAGACCCAGTACTTC
cdr3_aa: CASSTGMGQETQYF

v_call: TRBV30
clone_size: NA
d_call: NA
j_call: TRBJ1-1
cdr3_nt: TGTGCCTGGAGGGAGGGAAACACTGAAGCTTTCTTT
cdr3_aa: CAWREGNTEAFF

v_call: TRBV9
clone_size: NA
d_call: TRBD1
j_call: TRBJ2-2
cdr3_nt: TGTGCCAGCAGCGTAGGCGGGACAGGAACGGGGGAGCTGTTTTTT
cdr3_aa: CASSVGGTGTGELFF

v_call: TRBV28
clone_size: NA
d_call: NA
j_call: TRBJ2-4
cdr3_nt: TGTGCCAGCAGTTTATTTTCGGCAGGTGGGAACATTCAGTACTTC
cdr3_aa: CASSLFSAGGNIQYF

v_call: TRBV4-3
clone_size: NA
d_call: TRBD1
j_call: TRBJ1-2
cdr3_nt: TGCGCCAGCAGCCAGGGGACAGGGAACTATGGCTACACCTTC
cdr3_aa: CASSQGTGNYGYTF

v_call: TRBV21-1
clone_size: many
d_call: NA
j_call: TRBJ2-6
cdr3_nt: TGTGCCAGCAGCAAAGGTCACCTCCTACTCTCTGGGGCCAACGTCCTGACTTTC
cdr3_aa: CASSKGHLLLSGANVLTF

v_call: TRBV11-3
clone_size: NA
d_call: TRBD2
j_call: TRBJ2-7
cdr3_nt: TGTGCCAGCAGCGTATCGGGGGGCTCCTACGAGCAGTACTTC
cdr3_aa: CASSVSGGSYEQYF

v_call: TRBV28
clone_size: NA
d_call: TRBD1
j_call: TRBJ2-2
cdr3_nt: TGTGCCAGCAGACCCAGGGGGCAGTCCGGGGAGCTGTTTTTT
cdr3_aa: CASRPRGQSGELFF

v_call: TRBV11-2
clone_size: NA
d_call: NA
j_call: TRBJ2-2
cdr3_nt: TGTGCCAGCAGATTAGGGCACAGGGACACCGGGGAGCTGTTTTTT
cdr3_aa: CASRLGHRDTGELFF

v_call: TRBV27
clone_size: NA
d_call: TRBD2
j_call: TRBJ2-3
cdr3_nt: TGTGCCAGCAGTTTACTCCGGGGGGGCGGCACAGATACGCAGTATTTT
cdr3_aa: CASSLLRGGGTDTQYF

v_call: TRBV27
clone_size: NA
d_call: NA
j_call: TRBJ2-4
cdr3_nt: TGTGCCAGCAGGGGGGCCCTGACCCACATTCAGTACTTC
cdr3_aa: CASRGALTHIQYF

v_call: TRBV11-2
clone_size: NA
d_call: NA
j_call: TRBJ2-5
cdr3_nt: TGTGCCAGCAGCTTAGCCGGGAGGACCCAGTACTTC
cdr3_aa: CASSLAGRTQYF

v_call: TRBV5-1
clone_size: NA
d_call: TRBD2
j_call: TRBJ2-1
cdr3_nt: TGCGCCAGCAGCTCCGGGACTAGCGGGAGTGTTGAGCAGTTCTTC
cdr3_aa: CASSSGTSGSVEQFF

v_call: TRBV19
clone_size: NA
d_call: NA
j_call: TRBJ1-5
cdr3_nt: TGTGCCAGTAGGGAAGTAGGGGTGAGCAATCAGCCCCAGCATTTT
cdr3_aa: CASREVGVSNQPQHF

v_call: TRBV6-5
clone_size: NA
d_call: TRBD1
j_call: TRBJ2-3
cdr3_nt: TGTGCCAGCAGTTACCGGGGACAGTACACAGATACGCAGTATTTT
cdr3_aa: CASSYRGQYTDTQYF

v_call: TRBV5-6
clone_size: NA
d_call: NA
j_call: TRBJ2-1
cdr3_nt: TGTGCCAGCAGCCAGGAACGAGGGACCTACAATGAGCAGTTCTTC
cdr3_aa: CASSQERGTYNEQFF